These 8 T cell receptor beta chains came from one sample sequenced in a study of PD-L1 blockade in urothelial cancer. Documented time point: pretreatment peripheral blood. Assay used: immunoSEQ multiplex PCR; TCRdb lists only in-frame clones, some missing. This sample has 37,000 or so clones, with 84% found just once. The sample in question was PBMCs, obtained around atezolizumab (anti-PD-L1) treatment. The source of these receptors is a man between 60 and 70 years old with urothelial cancer.

The rearrangement links TRBV5-1 to TRBJ2-1; 8 bases are a match to TRBD2. CDR1 and CDR2 from the germline V gene are SGHRS and YFSETQ. The J segment lost 0 bases and the V segment lost 0 bases, leaving 11 bases of the junction unmatched. The CDR3 covers 19 residues. The CDR3 bases are TGCGCCAGCAGCTTGGCCCACGCGGGAGGTGGGACCTCCTACAATGAGCAGTTCTTC. Residues: CASSLAHAGGGTSYNEQFF.

The gene calls are TRBV10-3 and TRBJ1-2; 10 nucleotides agree with TRBD1. This CDR3 contains 12 residues. Trimming at V came to 7 bases and at J to 8 bases, leaving 4 bases not matched to a gene. Germline lookup yields CDR1 ENHRY and CDR2 SYGVKD. The CDR3 DNA follows: TGTGCCATCAACGACAGGGGGCGCGGCTACACCTTC. Its translation is CAINDRGRGYTF.

The V and J genes are TRBV11-2 and TRBJ2-7; 8 positions agree with TRBD1. The ends lost 6 bases at V and 3 bases at J; junction bases unmatched: 7. This CDR3 has 14 residues. The germline V gene has CDR1 SGHAT and CDR2 FQNNGV. This CDR3 reads CASSYTGGNYEQYF. The CDR3, as DNA: TGTGCCAGCAGTTACACAGGGGGAAACTACGAGCAGTACTTC.

J is TRBJ2-7 and V is TRBV4-2; D gene ambiguous. CDR1 and CDR2 from the germline V gene are LGHNA and YNFKEQ. V gave up 1 base and J gave up 6 bases, with 13 bases separating them. This CDR3 is built from 14 residues. The CDR3 bases are TGTGCCAGCAGCCAAGCCAGCAGCAGGTTCGAGCAGTACTTC. Its protein product is CASSQASSRFEQYF.

The V gene is TRBV28, the J gene TRBJ1-2, with TRBD1 matching over 7 bases. The V and J ends lost 6 bases and 5 bases, in that order; junction bases with no gene match: 12. Germline V gene data show CDR1 as MDHEN and CDR2 as SYDVKM. CDR3 size: 15 residues. DNA of the CDR3: TGTGCCAGCAGCCTAGGAGGGGGCGTAAGGTATGGCTACACCTTC. As protein: CASSLGGGVRYGYTF.

The V call is TRBV6-4, the J call TRBJ2-1; 7 bases are a match to TRBD1. Looked up from germline, CDR1 is MRHNA and CDR2 is SNTAGT. V was pared by 5 bases and J by 4 bases, with 11 bases of the junction left unmatched. CDR3 size: 16 residues. In DNA, the CDR3 is TGTGCCAGCAGTTTGAGACCGGGACAGACGTACAATGAGCAGTTCTTC. Translating gives CASSLRPGQTYNEQFF.

This sequence joins TRBV7-2 and TRBJ2-5; 11 positions agree with TRBD2. J was trimmed by 2 bases and V by 2 bases; bases with no gene match: 10. There are 18 residues in the CDR3. Germline V CDR1 and CDR2: SGHTA, FQGNSA. The CDR3 DNA sequence: TGTGCCAGCAGCTTACCACCCGGGACTAGCGGATTACAAGAGACCCAGTACTTC. Its translation: CASSLPPGTSGLQETQYF.

This clone was observed a handful of times. The chain has TRBV10-2 and TRBJ1-2; D ambiguous. Trimming took off 3 bases at V and 8 bases at J, with 10 bases between the two ends. The germline V gene encodes CDR1 WSHSY and CDR2 SAAADI. The CDR3 consists of 12 residues. CDR3 sequence: CASSEQVGGYTF. The CDR3 DNA reads TGCGCCAGCAGTGAACAAGTGGGCGGCTACACCTTC.